Given below is one TCR beta chain in context. Its antigen remains unidentified. The record originates from a study of T cell clonotyping in hematopoietic cell transplantation. Study-wide findings and caveats: Few recipient clonotypes overlapped donors; over 97% were de novo at given depth.

V was clipped by 6 bases and J by 5 bases; unmatched bases: 5. This CDR3 has 15 amino acids. Germline V gene data show CDR1 as MDHEN and CDR2 as SYDVKM. Some clones are missing from TCRdb's copy, which holds only in-frame ones; the method was immunoSEQ multiplex PCR. The sample records fewer than 30,000 clones, roughly 95% being singletons. The rearrangement joins TRBV28 to TRBJ1-5; 12 nucleotides align to TRBD1. The TCR was taken from a man aged 45-65 years in good health. Some clones in this sample may be carry-over from other donors' samples. The sequenced sample consisted of peripheral blood mononuclear cells. The CDR3 is CASSTGTGGHQPQHF. The CDR3 DNA is TGTGCCAGCAGCACCGGGACAGGGGGCCATCAGCCCCAGCATTTT.